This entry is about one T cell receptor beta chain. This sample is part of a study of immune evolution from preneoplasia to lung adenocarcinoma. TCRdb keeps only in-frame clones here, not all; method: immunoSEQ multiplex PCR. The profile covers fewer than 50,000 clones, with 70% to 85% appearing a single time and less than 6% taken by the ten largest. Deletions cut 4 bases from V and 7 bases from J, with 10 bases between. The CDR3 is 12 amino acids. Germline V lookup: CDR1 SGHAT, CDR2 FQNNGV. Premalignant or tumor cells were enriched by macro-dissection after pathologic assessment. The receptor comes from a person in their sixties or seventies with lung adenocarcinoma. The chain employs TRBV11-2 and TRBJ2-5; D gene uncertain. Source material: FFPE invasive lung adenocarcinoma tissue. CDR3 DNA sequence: TGTGCCAGCAGCTCGACCCCGGGGACCCAGTACTTC. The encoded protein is CASSSTPGTQYF.